Only a few counts were recorded for the clone carrying this T cell receptor beta chain. The sample is drawn from a study of molecular identifiers for immune sequencing clone quantification. Overall study context: In replicates, RNA from approximately 22,000 or 94,000 naive CD8 cells was split five ways, four sequenced.

V was clipped by 3 bases and J by 6 bases, with 6 bases between them. The CDR3 length is 12 residues. The germline V gene has CDR1 LNHDA and CDR2 SQIVND (reference sequence). TCRdb fed the PCR reads into MiXCR, producing one record per CDR3 protein. The sample contains a few hundred thousand distinct CDR3 sequences, 25% of which appear only once. The sequence derives from a human donor in good health. Some libraries in this study had Jurkat cell RNA spiked in. The specimen was naive CD8+ T cells from blood, with Jurkat cell RNA spiked in. The sample's subset: FACS-sorted CD8+CD4-CCR7+CD45RA+ naive T cells. The rearrangement links TRBV19 to TRBJ1-5; D remains unclear. The CDR3 bases are TGTGCCAGTAGTATGTGGAGTCAGCCCCAGCATTTT. Translating it yields CASSMWSQPQHF.